This entry is about one T cell receptor beta chain. Its antigen is not known. The sample comes from a study of cytomegalovirus exposure and HLA in healthy donors. Germline CDR1 reads SGHNT; CDR2 reads YYREEE (reference sequence). This CDR3 contains 13 residues. V lost 2 bases to trimming and J lost 3 bases, with 7 bases between them. Both 60 Vbeta primers and 13 Jbeta primers went into the PCR. This table comes from immunoSEQ multiplex PCR, and its TCRdb copy is limited to in-frame clones, with some not included. Found here are roughly 180,000 clones, around 80% of them singletons; the top ten hold 0.7% to 0.85%. Overall study results and limits: Earlier analysis found most TCR beta V segments productive about 87% or about 30% of the time.

Sequencing was performed on PBMCs. This sequence was found in a female donor in good health and CMV-seronegative. The rearrangement joins TRBV5-4 to TRBJ2-3; D is unresolved. The CDR3 DNA is TGTGCCAGCAGCTTAGTAGCTACAGATACGCAGTATTTT. It translates to CASSLVATDTQYF.